The subject of this entry is one T cell receptor (beta chain). Its specificity is not known. The PCR contained 60 Vbeta and 13 Jbeta primers. In the authors' methods: Unique TCR beta chains totaled roughly 80 million in a later count, with some 10 million of them shared. The protocol was immunoSEQ multiplex PCR, while the TCRdb copy is restricted to in-frame clones and leaves out a portion. That table is the source of V, J and clone size, and D and trimming were worked out from the DNA. The sample includes some 90,000 clones, approximately 80% of them seen just once. CDR1 is LGHNA and CDR2 is YSLEER in the germline V gene. V gave up 1 base and J gave up 4 bases; unmatched junction bases: 7. The CDR3 extends over 17 amino acids. This specimen comes from a study of cytomegalovirus exposure and HLA in healthy donors. Study information: An early release of data contained roughly 86 million unique TCRs, which came from HLA-typed donors. Study-wide findings and caveats: There were several of the most significant clusters that appeared linked to common viral pathogens in a later analysis. Roughly uniform depth of sequencing across donors was assumed in presence/absence analyses.

The TCR comes from a middle-aged woman in good health and CMV-seronegative. Sequencing was carried out using PBMCs. This chain links TRBV4-3 with TRBJ2-1; 10 positions match TRBD2. CDR3 DNA: TGCGCCAGCAGCCAAGTGGCTAGCGGGAGTATTTACAATGAGCAGTTCTTC. Encoded protein: CASSQVASGSIYNEQFF.